The 24 T cell receptor beta chains below were found in one sample sequenced in a study of cytomegalovirus exposure and HLA in healthy donors. PCR primers comprised 60 Vbeta and 13 Jbeta primers. Generated by immunoSEQ multiplex PCR, the TCRdb table keeps only in-frame clones and is missing some. The sample has about 150,000 clones; around 82% are singletons. Sequencing input: PBMCs. The receptors originated from a middle-aged woman in good health and CMV-seropositive.

The V gene is TRBV10-1, the J gene TRBJ2-7, with D uncertain. The length of the CDR3 is 13 residues. Germline CDR1 WNHNN, CDR2 SYGVQD (reference sequence). Trimming left V 4 bases short and J 2 bases short, with 9 bases between. For the CDR3, the DNA is TGCGCCAGCAGTGTGGGCAGTGCCTACGAGCAGTACTTC. It encodes CASSVGSAYEQYF.

This clone has more than one count but fewer than ten. The J gene is TRBJ2-7, the V gene TRBV6-5; D perhaps matches TRBD1 (6 bases). V was clipped by 5 bases and J by 3 bases, with 14 bases between them. The CDR3 totals 14 residues. The germline CDR1 and CDR2 sequences are MNHEY and SVGAGI. In nucleotides, the CDR3 is TGTGCCAGCAGTAGAGGGACAACCTACTACGAGCAGTACTTC. It codes for CASSRGTTYYEQYF.

The rearrangement joins TRBV13 to TRBJ2-5; the match to TRBD2 covers 14 bases. The CDR3 extends over 17 amino acids. With 2 bases clipped from V and 5 bases from J, the junction kept 7 bases outside the gene matches. The germline V gene encodes CDR1 PRHDT and CDR2 FYEKMQ (reference sequence). In nucleotides, the CDR3 is TGTGCCAGCAGCTTAATGGGACTAGCGGGAGTCGGGGAGACCCAGTACTTC. This translates into CASSLMGLAGVGETQYF.

The chain couples TRBV2 to TRBJ2-1; 8 bases fit TRBD2. The germline V gene has CDR1 SNHLY and CDR2 FYNNEI. The V and J ends lost 7 bases and 7 bases, in that order; junction bases with no gene match: 9. The CDR3 covers 14 residues. This CDR3 reads CASTEGTRKNEQFF. The CDR3 DNA sequence: TGTGCCAGCACCGAAGGGACTAGGAAGAATGAGCAGTTCTTC.

The CDR3 nucleotides are TGCGCCAGCAGCTTGGAGGGGGGGGACGGCTACACCTTC. Encoded protein: CASSLEGGDGYTF. The V and J genes are TRBV5-1 and TRBJ1-2; tentatively, D is TRBD1 (6 bases). Germline CDR1 and CDR2: SGHRS and YFSETQ. The ends were cut back, 0 bases at V and 8 bases at J, with 11 bases in the middle. CDR3 length: 13 amino acids.

This clone occurred once. This rearrangement joins TRBV4-1 to TRBJ2-5, with 7 positions matching TRBD2. Germline values: CDR1 MGHRA, CDR2 YSYEKL. V was clipped by 1 base and J by 5 bases; unmatched bases: 10. The CDR3 covers 16 residues. The CDR3, as DNA: TGCGCCAGCAGCCAAGTGGGGGGAGGGCCGAGGGAGACCCAGTACTTC. Translating it yields CASSQVGGGPRETQYF.

The chain uses TRBV5-6 and TRBJ2-3, with 7 nucleotides matching TRBD1. The CDR3 runs 13 residues. The V gene's germline CDR1 is SGHDT and CDR2 YYEEEE. Trimming removed 4 bases from V and 6 bases from J; junction bases left unmatched: 5. The chain's CDR3 is CASSMTGSDTQYF. Written as DNA, the CDR3 is TGTGCCAGCAGCATGACAGGGTCCGATACGCAGTATTTT.

V and J are TRBV10-3 and TRBJ2-1; 7 nucleotides align to TRBD2. Per germline, CDR1 ENHRY and CDR2 SYGVKD. V dropped 0 bases and J dropped 3; count of bases not matched to a gene: 8. CDR3 size: 17 residues. CDR3 amino acids: CAISESAASGDYNEQFF. CDR3 coding DNA: TGTGCCATCAGTGAGTCAGCCGCTAGCGGAGACTACAATGAGCAGTTCTTC.

The rearrangement joins TRBV30 to TRBJ2-7, with TRBD2 matching 13 bases. Germline V gene data show CDR1 as GTSNPN and CDR2 as SVGIG (reference sequence). V lost 0 bases to trimming and J lost 4 bases; unmatched junction nucleotides: 6. The CDR3 loop spans 16 amino acids. The CDR3, as DNA: TGTGCCTGGAGTGTATATGGACTAGCGGGAGTTTACGAGCAGTACTTC. Its translation: CAWSVYGLAGVYEQYF.

Remarks on this clone: One junction end disagrees with the germline gene, perhaps due to a read error. The chain is built from TRBV30 and TRBJ1-2; D unresolved. The CDR3 has 13 residues. Germline values: CDR1 GTSNPN, CDR2 SVGIG (reference sequence). The CDR3 protein is CACDSGFLYGYPF. The CDR3 DNA sequence: TGTGCCTGTGATTCGGGATTTCTCTATGGCTACCCCTTC.

This chain links TRBV5-1 with TRBJ2-2; 7 positions agree with TRBD2. Germline V lookup: CDR1 SGHRS, CDR2 YFSETQ. The CDR3 has 17 residues. The trim removed 3 bases at V and 0 bases at J, leaving 8 bases unmatched. In DNA form, the CDR3 reads TGCGCCAGCAGCTGGGGGGGTCTAGTCTCGAACACCGGGGAGCTGTTTTTT. Translation gives CASSWGGLVSNTGELFF.

J is TRBJ2-7 and V is TRBV7-2; D not certain. The CDR3 has 13 amino acids. Germline V gene lookup returns CDR1 SGHTA and CDR2 FQGNSA. Trimming removed 1 base at V and 12 bases at J, with 16 bases between. DNA of the CDR3: TGTGCCAGCAGCTTAGGCCCGGCGGTAGGTACGTACTTC. It specifies CASSLGPAVGTYF.

This clone is a singleton in its sample. The chain employs TRBV5-6 and TRBJ1-2, with TRBD1 identical over 7 bases. This CDR3 comprises 14 residues. Germline assignment: CDR1 SGHDT and CDR2 YYEEEE. V lost 4 bases to trimming and J lost 2 bases; unmatched junction nucleotides: 5. The CDR3 sequence is CASSVRGRNYGYTF. The CDR3 region has the DNA TGTGCCAGCAGCGTCAGGGGGAGGAACTATGGCTACACCTTC.

The CDR3 here is CASSLGTFSGQPQHF. Written as DNA, the CDR3 is TGTGCCAGCAGCTTAGGGACTTTTAGCGGGCAGCCCCAGCATTTT. The chain has TRBV7-2 and TRBJ1-5; D remains ambiguous. Germline V CDR1 and CDR2: SGHTA, FQGNSA. The V and J ends lost 1 base and 7 bases respectively, with 14 bases between them. CDR3 length: 15 residues. Filled out from reference TRBV7-2 and TRBJ1-5, the complete variable domain reads GAGVSQSPSNKVTEKGKDVELRCDPISGHTALYWYRQSLGQGLEFLIYFQGNSAPDKSGLPSDRFSAERTGGSVSTLTIQRTQQEDSAVYLCASSLGTFSGQPQHFGDGTRLSIL.

The rearrangement links TRBV28 to TRBJ1-5; D uncertain. From germline, CDR1 is MDHEN and CDR2 SYDVKM. The V end was cut by 5 bases, the J end by 3 bases, with 17 bases between. The CDR3 has 16 residues. The CDR3 DNA is TGTGCCAGCAGTACCCGGAGGTTTGGAGACAATCAGCCCCAGCATTTT. Its translation is CASSTRRFGDNQPQHF.

V and J are TRBV30 and TRBJ2-7; 14 positions agree with TRBD2. V was clipped by 5 bases and J by 5 bases; unmatched bases: 23. The CDR3 totals 20 residues. Germline V gene sequence: CDR1 GTSNPN, CDR2 SVGIG (reference sequence). CDR3 in DNA: TGTGCCTGGGGGAGGGCTACACTTTTGGGGACTAGCGGGAGATCCGACGAGCAGTACTTC. It yields the protein CAWGRATLLGTSGRSDEQYF.

The J gene is TRBJ2-1, the V gene TRBV2, with 13 positions matching TRBD2. Germline CDR1 and CDR2: SNHLY and FYNNEI. The ends lost 7 bases at V and 4 bases at J; junction bases unmatched: 1. This CDR3 region has 14 residues. The CDR3 DNA reads TGTGCCAGCAAACTAGCGGGAGGGTACAATGAGCAGTTCTTC. Residues: CASKLAGGYNEQFF.

A few counts support this clone. The chain recombines TRBV7-2 with TRBJ2-7; D is unclear. Germline CDR1 SGHTA, CDR2 FQGNSA. The CDR3 extends over 14 amino acids. Trimming shortened V by 3 bases and J by 1 base, and 10 bases separated the two germline ends. As DNA, the CDR3 is TGTGCCAGCAGCTTGACCCACAGTTCCTACGAGCAGTACTTC. Translated, it gives CASSLTHSSYEQYF.

The CDR3 here is CASSEMAGGYYNEQFF. CDR3 sequence (DNA): TGTGCCAGCAGTGAGATGGCGGGAGGCTACTACAATGAGCAGTTCTTC. The chain has TRBV2 and TRBJ2-1; 8 bases line up with TRBD2. The V segment lost 3 bases and the J segment 3 bases; nucleotides outside the gene matches: 7. This CDR3 comprises 16 residues. Germline loops: CDR1 SNHLY, CDR2 FYNNEI.

The chain recombines TRBV6-1 with TRBJ2-7; no definite D call. Trimming removed 3 bases at V and 2 bases at J, with 5 bases between. Germline V gives CDR1 MNHNS, CDR2 SASEGT. This CDR3 comprises 12 residues. The CDR3 coding sequence is TGTGCCAGCAGTGAGGGCACCTACGAGCAGTACTTC. Protein product: CASSEGTYEQYF.

The gene calls are TRBV27 and TRBJ2-7; 10 positions agree with TRBD2. The CDR3 consists of 16 residues. From germline, CDR1 is MNHEY and CDR2 SMNVEV (reference sequence). V was pared by 0 bases and J by 4 bases, with 6 bases of the junction left unmatched. CDR3 protein: CASSLSLSGRRYEQYF. CDR3 bases: TGTGCCAGCAGTTTATCTCTTAGCGGGAGGCGGTACGAGCAGTACTTC.

This chain uses TRBV27 with TRBJ2-5, with 8 positions matching TRBD1. TRBJ2-7 explains the end of the DNA better; the J call may be wrong. The CDR3 has 14 residues. CDR1 and CDR2 (germline): MNHEY, SMNVEV (reference sequence). CDR3 coding DNA: TGTGCCAGCAGTCCCGGACAGGGACTCTACGAGCAGTACTTC. Its protein is CASSPGQGLYEQYF.

This clone has a single count. The J gene is TRBJ1-1, the V gene TRBV11-2, with 8 bases that match TRBD1. This CDR3 is 14 amino acids long. Germline-derived CDR1 and CDR2 are SGHAT and FQNNGV. The ends lost 0 bases at V and 8 bases at J; junction bases unmatched: 5. This CDR3 reads CASSLDRGPREAFF. The CDR3 bases are TGTGCCAGCAGCTTAGACAGGGGGCCCAGGGAAGCTTTCTTT.

The genes are TRBV2 and TRBJ2-3; tentatively, D is TRBD2 (5 bases). CDR1 and CDR2 from the germline V gene are SNHLY and FYNNEI. The CDR3 has 11 amino acids. Trimming removed 6 bases at V and 7 bases at J, with 8 bases between. For the CDR3, the DNA is TGTGCCAGCAGATCGGGGAATACGCAGTATTTT. Translated: CASRSGNTQYF.